Listed here are 20 T cell receptor beta chains from one sample, sequenced in a study of response to subunit inactivated influenza vaccine. TCRdb passed the RT-PCR reads through MiXCR, listing each CDR3 protein once. The sample has more than 450,000 distinct CDR3 sequences; approximately 7.1% are singletons. Sequenced here: PBMCs from blood, sampled less than 30 months after vaccination. Receptors originate from a man aged 50 to 69 who received an inactivated influenza vaccine.

This chain links TRBV30 with TRBJ1-2; D uncertain. Germline V gives CDR1 GTSNPN, CDR2 SVGIG (reference sequence). V was pared by 2 bases and J by 1 base, with 8 bases between. CDR3 length: 13 residues. The CDR3 nucleotides are TGTGCCTGGAGTCAACGCGGTAACTATGGCTACACCTTC. Translation gives CAWSQRGNYGYTF.

V and J are TRBV20-1 and TRBJ1-1, with no clear D. Trimming cost V 0 bases and J 0 bases, with 5 bases left between them. CDR3 length: 13 amino acids. Germline CDR1 DFQATT, CDR2 SNEGSKA (reference sequence). The CDR3 protein is CSARDSVNTEAFF. The CDR3 nucleotides read TGCAGTGCTAGAGATTCTGTGAACACTGAAGCTTTCTTT.

This clonotype came up a few times. The CDR3 protein is CSARPSRDRYYNEQFF. CDR3 DNA: TGCAGTGCTAGACCTAGCCGGGACAGGTACTACAATGAGCAGTTCTTC. The chain links TRBV20-1 to TRBJ2-1; 8 bases are a match to TRBD1. The CDR3 has 16 amino acids. The ends lost 2 bases at V and 3 bases at J; junction bases unmatched: 9. Looked up from germline, CDR1 is DFQATT and CDR2 is SNEGSKA (reference sequence).

J is TRBJ2-3 and V is TRBV12-3 or TRBV12-4; 8 bases fit TRBD2. The J segment lost 2 bases and the V segment lost 6 bases, leaving 10 bases of the junction unmatched. The CDR3 extends over 16 amino acids. The CDR3, as DNA: TGTGCCAGCAGCCCGCCGGGAGGGGGAGTCACAGATACGCAGTATTTT. This encodes CASSPPGGGVTDTQYF.

The CDR3 DNA is TGTGCCAGCAGACGGACAGGGGGAAACACCGGGGAGCTGTTTTTT. Translating gives CASRRTGGNTGELFF. V gene TRBV5-6 combines with J gene TRBJ2-2, with 10 bases matching TRBD1. Germline CDR1 is SGHDT and CDR2 is YYEEEE. The trim removed 5 bases at V and 2 bases at J, leaving 3 bases unmatched. The CDR3 spans 15 residues.

This clonotype turned up a few times. This chain uses TRBV5-1 with TRBJ2-3; D not resolved. The V gene lost 6 bases and the J gene lost 0 bases, with 14 bases spanning the gap. Germline V gives CDR1 SGHRS, CDR2 YFSETQ. There are 15 residues in the CDR3. CDR3 loop: CASTTGSASTDTQYF. The CDR3 DNA follows: TGCGCCAGCACCACCGGCAGCGCTAGCACAGATACGCAGTATTTT.

The chain has TRBV27 and TRBJ2-4; 9 nucleotides align to TRBD1. Germline V CDR1 and CDR2: MNHEY, SMNVEV (reference sequence). The CDR3 totals 16 residues. Trimming at V came to 6 bases and at J to 2 bases, leaving 8 bases not matched to a gene. This CDR3 is CASRIRDRVTKNIQYF. The CDR3 region has the DNA TGTGCCAGCAGAATCCGGGACAGGGTAACCAAAAACATTCAGTACTTC.

The chain recombines TRBV12-3 or TRBV12-4 with TRBJ2-3; tentatively, D is TRBD1 or TRBD2 (5 bases each). The CDR3 loop spans 15 amino acids. With 6 bases removed from V and 7 bases from J, the gap between germline ends came to 20 bases. This CDR3 reads CASRPPGQPGNTQYF. The CDR3 DNA sequence: TGTGCCAGCAGACCACCGGGGCAGCCGGGAAATACGCAGTATTTT.

This clonotype was observed many times. The junction shows a germline mismatch at one end, possibly a read error. The V call is TRBV7-2, the J call TRBJ2-1; 8 bases fit TRBD2. The CDR3 consists of 11 residues. Germline-derived CDR1 and CDR2 are SGHTA and FQGNSA. The CDR3 is CASSLAGEQFF. The CDR3 DNA reads TGTGCCAGCAGCCTAGCGGGTGAGCAGTTCTTC.

This clonotype has a handful of counts. J is TRBJ2-1 and V is TRBV2; 8 nucleotides agree with TRBD1. The CDR3 runs 15 residues. V dropped 7 bases and J dropped 3; count of bases not matched to a gene: 8. Germline values: CDR1 SNHLY, CDR2 FYNNEI. CDR3: CASNSGTGNYNEQFF. CDR3 nucleotides: TGTGCCAGCAACTCCGGGACAGGCAACTACAATGAGCAGTTCTTC.

The chain is built from TRBV19 and TRBJ2-7; 9 bases map to TRBD1. CDR3 length equals 16 residues. CDR1 is LNHDA, CDR2 SQIVND, per germline (reference sequence). Trimming removed 4 bases from V and 1 base from J; junction bases left unmatched: 8. For the CDR3, the DNA is TGTGCCAGTAGTACCTTTCCGGGACAGGGATCCTACGAGCAGTACTTC. Translated, it gives CASSTFPGQGSYEQYF.

This chain links TRBV4-1 with TRBJ2-5, with 14 bases lining up with TRBD2. In germline, CDR1 is MGHRA, CDR2 YSYEKL. V lost 3 bases, J lost 4 bases, and 4 bases stayed unmatched. The CDR3 runs to 16 residues. In DNA, the CDR3 is TGCGCCAGCAGCCAGACTAGCGGGGGGGCCCGAGAGACCCAGTACTTC. It codes for CASSQTSGGARETQYF.

The chain has TRBV3-1 and TRBJ2-1; the D gene is possibly TRBD1 (6 bases). The CDR3 loop spans 13 amino acids. V was cut by 4 bases and J by 8 bases, with 12 bases left in between. CDR1 is LGHDT and CDR2 is YNNKEL in the germline V gene (reference sequence). The CDR3 here is CASSRIQGYEQFF. Written as DNA, the CDR3 is TGTGCCAGCAGCCGAATACAGGGCTATGAGCAGTTCTTC.

In its sample, this clonotype was seen a few times. This chain uses TRBV20-1 with TRBJ1-4; 7 bases are shared with TRBD1. CDR1 is DFQATT and CDR2 is SNEGSKA in the germline V gene (reference sequence). The V and J ends lost 1 base and 5 bases, in that order; junction bases with no gene match: 7. This CDR3 has 15 residues. The chain's CDR3 is CSARAPGTENEKLFF. Here the CDR3 DNA reads TGCAGTGCTAGAGCCCCCGGGACAGAAAATGAAAAACTGTTTTTT.

V is TRBV20-1 and J is TRBJ2-5, with TRBD2 as a possible D gene (7 bases). The CDR3 is 14 amino acids. CDR1 and CDR2 from the germline V gene are DFQATT and SNEGSKA (reference sequence). Between the trimmed V and J ends, which lost 5 bases and 2 bases, there was a span of 15 bases. DNA for the CDR3: TGCAGTGCTCCAACAAGGGGGGGACAAGAGACCCAGTACTTC. Its translation is CSAPTRGGQETQYF.

As concerns this clonotype: This may be a read error: a much more frequent sequence differs by one nucleotide. The chain recombines TRBV20-1 with TRBJ2-1; perhaps TRBD2 as D (6 bases). The CDR3 runs to 14 residues. CDR1 and CDR2 (germline): DFQATT, SNEGSKA (reference sequence). V lost 3 bases and J 7 bases, leaving 16 bases between the germline ends. This CDR3 reads CSARTRSGSNEQFF. The CDR3 region has the DNA TGCAGTGCTAGGACTAGGAGTGGGTCGAATGAGCAGTTCTTC.

The rearrangement uses TRBV5-5 and TRBJ1-5; D remains unclear. Trimming removed 6 bases at V and 3 bases at J, with 25 bases between. The length of the CDR3 is 18 residues. Germline V gene data show CDR1 as SGHKS and CDR2 as YYEKEE (reference sequence). The CDR3 protein is CASIQRLQTGKFNQPQHF. DNA for the CDR3: TGTGCCAGCATCCAAAGACTTCAGACGGGAAAATTCAATCAGCCCCAGCATTTT. The full variable domain, in which reference TRBV5-5 and TRBJ1-5 provide the parts outside the CDR3, is DAGVTQSPTHLIKTRGQQVTLRCSPISGHKSVSWYQQVLGQGPQFIFQYYEKEERGRGNFPDRFSARQFPNYSSELNVNALLLGDSALYLCASIQRLQTGKFNQPQHFGDGTRLSIL.

There are many counts of this clonotype. This rearrangement joins TRBV2 to TRBJ2-7; D might be TRBD2 (5 bases). This CDR3 is built from 14 residues. Germline V gene sequence: CDR1 SNHLY, CDR2 FYNNEI. V was trimmed by 4 bases and J by 2 bases, leaving 12 bases between them. CDR3 amino acids: CASSAGSSTYEQYF. In DNA form, the CDR3 reads TGTGCCAGCAGTGCAGGATCTAGCACCTACGAGCAGTACTTC.

This clonotype has just a few counts. This rearrangement joins TRBV6-1 to TRBJ2-1; D may be TRBD2 (5 bases). This CDR3 spans 15 amino acids. The V gene lost 4 bases and the J gene lost 0 bases, with 10 bases spanning the gap. Germline CDR1 MNHNS, CDR2 SASEGT. The CDR3, as DNA: TGTGCCAGCAGTGTACAGCGGAGCTCCTACAATGAGCAGTTCTTC. It yields the protein CASSVQRSSYNEQFF.

The rearrangement uses TRBV6-1 and TRBJ2-2, with D possibly TRBD1 on 6 matching bases. Germline lookup yields CDR1 MNHNS and CDR2 SASEGT. The CDR3 extends over 14 amino acids. V shed 6 bases and J shed 1 base, with 9 bases lying between them. The CDR3 region has the DNA TGTGCCAGCAGATTGACAGGGAACACCGGGGAGCTGTTTTTT. It translates to CASRLTGNTGELFF.